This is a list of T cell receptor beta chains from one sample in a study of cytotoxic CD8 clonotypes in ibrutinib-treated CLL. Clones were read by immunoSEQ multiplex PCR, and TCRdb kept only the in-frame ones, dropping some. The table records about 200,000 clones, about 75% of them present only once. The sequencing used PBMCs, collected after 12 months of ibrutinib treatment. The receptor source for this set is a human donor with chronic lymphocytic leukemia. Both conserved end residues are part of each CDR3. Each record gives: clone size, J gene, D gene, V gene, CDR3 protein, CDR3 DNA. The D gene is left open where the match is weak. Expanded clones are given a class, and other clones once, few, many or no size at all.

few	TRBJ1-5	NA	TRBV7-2	CASSHGTPWQPQHF	TGTGCCAGCAGCCACGGGACTCCGTGGCAGCCCCAGCATTTT
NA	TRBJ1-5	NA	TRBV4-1	CASSQVGEGNQPQHF	TGCGCCAGCAGCCAAGTCGGGGAGGGGAATCAGCCCCAGCATTTT
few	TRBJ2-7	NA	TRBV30	CAWSWADTYEQYF	TGTGCCTGGAGTTGGGCGGATACCTACGAGCAGTACTTC
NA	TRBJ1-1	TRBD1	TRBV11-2	CASRPRDRENTEAFF	TGTGCCAGCAGGCCCCGGGACAGGGAAAACACTGAAGCTTTCTTT
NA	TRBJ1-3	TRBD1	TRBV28	CASSLAPAGGDSGNTIYF	TGTGCCAGCAGCCTAGCCCCGGCAGGGGGCGATTCTGGAAACACCATATATTTT
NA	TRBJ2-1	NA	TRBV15	CATSRDPGNNEQFF	TGTGCCACCAGCAGAGATCCAGGGAACAATGAGCAGTTCTTC
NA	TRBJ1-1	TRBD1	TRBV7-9	CASSLYGQGNTEAFF	TGTGCCAGCAGCTTATATGGACAGGGGAACACTGAAGCTTTCTTT
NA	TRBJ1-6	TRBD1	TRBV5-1	CASSSGQGGNNSPLHF	TGCGCCAGCAGCAGTGGACAGGGAGGAAATAATTCACCCCTCCACTTT
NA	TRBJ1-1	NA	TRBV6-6	CASSYSEAPEAFF	TGTGCCAGCAGTTACTCTGAGGCTCCTGAAGCTTTCTTT
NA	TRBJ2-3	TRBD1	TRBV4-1	CASSQGGTDTDTQYF	TGCGCCAGCAGCCAAGGGGGGACAGACACAGATACGCAGTATTTT
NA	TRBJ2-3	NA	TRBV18	CASHMGGEPDTQYF	TGTGCCAGCCACATGGGGGGCGAGCCAGATACGCAGTATTTT
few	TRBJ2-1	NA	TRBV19	CASSAGASYNEQFF	TGTGCCAGTAGTGCCGGAGCCTCCTACAATGAGCAGTTCTTC
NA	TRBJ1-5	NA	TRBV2	CASNTRRENQPQHF	TGTGCCAGCAACACGAGGAGGGAGAATCAGCCCCAGCATTTT
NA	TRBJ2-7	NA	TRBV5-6	CASSPGMGSYEQYF	TGTGCCAGCAGCCCGGGGATGGGCTCCTACGAGCAGTACTTC
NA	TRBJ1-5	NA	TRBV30	CAWSVRTSGQPQHF	TGTGCCTGGAGTGTAAGGACGAGCGGCCAGCCCCAGCATTTT
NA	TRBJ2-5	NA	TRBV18	CASSPSLETQYF	TGTGCCAGCTCACCATCGTTGGAGACCCAGTACTTC
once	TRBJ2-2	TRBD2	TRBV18	CASSELAGSTGELFF	TGTGCCAGCTCAGAACTAGCGGGCTCCACCGGGGAGCTGTTTTTT
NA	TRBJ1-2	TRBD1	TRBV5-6	CASSLPNRGAGYTF	TGTGCCAGCAGCTTGCCGAACAGGGGGGCTGGCTACACCTTC
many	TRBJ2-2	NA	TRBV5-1	CASSSHNTGELFF	TGCGCCAGCAGCTCACATAACACCGGGGAGCTGTTTTTT
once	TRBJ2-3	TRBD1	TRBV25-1	CASSVQGADTQYF	TGTGCCAGCAGTGTACAGGGGGCAGATACGCAGTATTTT
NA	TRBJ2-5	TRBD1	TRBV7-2	CASSRDRGETQYF	TGTGCCAGCAGCAGGGACAGGGGAGAGACCCAGTACTTC
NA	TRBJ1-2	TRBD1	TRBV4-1	CASSQVDRDRSGYTF	TGCGCCAGCAGCCAAGTTGACCGGGACAGAAGTGGCTACACCTTC
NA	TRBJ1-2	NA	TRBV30	CAWSSLGRNYGYTF	TGTGCCTGGAGTAGTCTGGGCAGAAACTATGGCTACACCTTC
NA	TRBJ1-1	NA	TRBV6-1	CASSGHSTNTEAFF	TGTGCCAGCAGTGGACATTCAACGAACACTGAAGCTTTCTTT
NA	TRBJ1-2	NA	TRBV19	CASMEGGYGYTF	TGTGCCAGTATGGAGGGGGGATATGGCTACACCTTC
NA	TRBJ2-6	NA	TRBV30	CACGQTSGANVLTF	TGTGCCTGTGGACAGACCTCTGGGGCCAACGTCCTGACTTTC
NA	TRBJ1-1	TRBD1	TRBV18	CASSPPGTGTNTEAFF	TGTGCCAGCTCACCACCGGGGACAGGGACGAACACTGAAGCTTTCTTT
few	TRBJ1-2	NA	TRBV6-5	CASSYGGYYGYTF	TGTGCCAGCAGTTACGGGGGTTACTATGGCTACACCTTC
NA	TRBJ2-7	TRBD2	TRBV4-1	CASSQQAGPYEQYF	TGCGCCAGCAGCCAACAAGCGGGGCCCTACGAGCAGTACTTC
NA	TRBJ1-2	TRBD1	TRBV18	CASSPKGQPSYGYTF	TGTGCCAGCTCACCAAAGGGACAGCCGTCTTATGGCTACACCTTC
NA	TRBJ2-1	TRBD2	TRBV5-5	CASSFLAVSYNEQFF	TGTGCCAGCAGCTTCCTAGCGGTCTCCTACAATGAGCAGTTCTTC